The T cell receptor (beta chain) described here comes from a study of memory CD4+ T cells and cytomegalovirus serostatus. About the research overall: Healthy Belgian adult donors included about nine CMV-positive and some 23 CMV-negative people.

The sort gate was single viable CD3+CD4+CD8-CD45RO+ cells for memory CD4+ T cells. Clones were read by immunoSEQ multiplex PCR, and TCRdb kept only the in-frame ones, dropping some. The data show approximately 47,000 clones, 78% seen once. CDR1 and CDR2 from the germline V gene are MDHEN and SYDVKM. J lost 3 bases, V lost 6 bases, and 12 bases had no gene match. This CDR3 has 17 amino acids. J is TRBJ2-1 and V is TRBV28; 9 bases agree with TRBD2. The source is an adult in good health and CMV-seronegative. Sequencing was carried out using memory CD4+ T cells from blood. Here the CDR3 DNA reads TGTGCCAGCAGACCTCGACCGTCTAGCGGGGACTACAATGAGCAGTTCTTC. Protein product: CASRPRPSSGDYNEQFF.